These 8 T cell receptor beta chains share one sample of origin, sequenced in a study of response to subunit inactivated influenza vaccine. TCRdb processed the RT-PCR reads anew with MiXCR; each CDR3 protein has one entry. Among some 540,000 distinct CDR3 sequences listed, under 25% were seen once. This sample also belongs to another study, concerning T cells expressing NK-cell markers. That source adds: A 5'RACE template switching approach incorporating UMIs was used to make TCR beta cDNA.

The sample was CD4+ T cells sorted from PBMCs, taken approximately 13 days after vaccination. Receptors originate from a man in his forties or fifties who received an inactivated influenza vaccine.

This clonotype came up a few times. The chain recombines TRBV7-3 with TRBJ2-1; TRBD1 agrees at 8 bases. This CDR3 is built from 14 residues. J lost 6 bases, V lost 3 bases, and 4 bases had no gene match. CDR1 is SGHTA and CDR2 is FQGTGA in the germline V gene. CDR3 in amino acids: CASSLDRESNEQFF. Written as DNA, the CDR3 is TGTGCCAGCAGCTTGGACAGGGAGTCCAATGAGCAGTTCTTC.

This chain joins TRBV20-1 and TRBJ1-1; 10 bases are a match to TRBD1. Germline CDR1 DFQATT, CDR2 SNEGSKA (reference sequence). After removal of 8 bases from V and 6 bases from J, the junction contained 6 bases not matched to a gene. This CDR3 comprises 12 residues. The CDR3, as DNA: TGCAGTCTCGGACAGGGGGATCCTGAAGCTTTCTTT. Amino acids: CSLGQGDPEAFF.

CDR3 in amino acids: CSASIPLGDQPQHF. In DNA, the CDR3 is TGCAGTGCTAGTATACCTCTGGGGGATCAGCCCCAGCATTTT. The V gene is TRBV20-1, the J gene TRBJ1-5, with a possible D match to TRBD1 (5 bases). Trimming removed 3 bases from V and 5 bases from J, with 14 bases in between. CDR3 length: 14 amino acids. Germline V gene sequence: CDR1 DFQATT, CDR2 SNEGSKA (reference sequence).

The chain joins TRBV5-1 to TRBJ2-2; D unresolved. Germline lookup yields CDR1 SGHRS and CDR2 YFSETQ. Trimming removed 4 bases from V and 2 bases from J, with 15 bases in between. The CDR3 is 16 amino acids. This chain's CDR3 is CASSVERATNTGELFF. In DNA form, the CDR3 reads TGCGCCAGCAGCGTGGAAAGGGCGACCAACACCGGGGAGCTGTTTTTT.

This clonotype appeared a few times. This chain links TRBV28 with TRBJ1-5, with D hard to call. CDR1 is MDHEN and CDR2 is SYDVKM in the germline V gene. The CDR3 has 13 residues. V gave up 8 bases and J gave up 4 bases, with 12 bases separating them. The DNA of the CDR3 is TGTGCCAGCGGATTGATGGCAAATCAGCCCCAGCATTTT. This codes for CASGLMANQPQHF. The full variable domain, with the rest looked up from reference TRBV28 and TRBJ1-5, is DVKVTQSSRYLVKRTGEKVFLECVQDMDHENMFWYRQDPGLGLRLIYFSYDVKMKEKGDIPEGYSVSREKKERFSLILESASTNQTSMYLCASGLMANQPQHFGDGTRLSIL.

The gene calls are TRBV10-3 and TRBJ2-2, with D uncertain. The germline CDR1 and CDR2 sequences are ENHRY and SYGVKD. With 0 bases removed from V and 6 bases from J, the gap between germline ends came to 2 bases. This CDR3 comprises 12 residues. The CDR3 spells CAISESAGELFF. The CDR3 DNA follows: TGTGCCATCAGTGAGTCGGCCGGGGAGCTGTTTTTT.

The V call is TRBV7-2, the J call TRBJ1-4; D not certain. The CDR3 covers 14 residues. Trimming pared 1 base from V and 8 bases from J, leaving 11 bases between. In germline, CDR1 is SGHTA, CDR2 FQGNSA. CDR3 sequence: CASSLDASQEKLFF. The CDR3 region has the DNA TGTGCCAGCAGCTTAGATGCCTCCCAGGAAAAACTGTTTTTT. Drawing the rest from reference TRBV7-2 and TRBJ1-4, the complete variable domain is GAGVSQSPSNKVTEKGKDVELRCDPISGHTALYWYRQSLGQGLEFLIYFQGNSAPDKSGLPSDRFSAERTGGSVSTLTIQRTQQEDSAVYLCASSLDASQEKLFFGSGTQLSVL.

This clonotype was seen a few times. J is TRBJ2-5 and V is TRBV10-3, with 11 bases matching TRBD2. The CDR3 length is 13 residues. CDR1 and CDR2 (germline): ENHRY, SYGVKD. Losses at the gene ends were 5 bases for V and 13 bases for J; bases not matched to a gene: 9. The CDR3 spells CAISLAGGPSLYF. The CDR3 DNA sequence: TGTGCCATCAGTTTAGCGGGGGGGCCGTCCCTGTACTTC.